The 16 T cell receptor beta chains below come from one sample, sequenced in a study of T cells in Graves' hyperthyroidism and ophthalmopathy. TCR beta CDR3 region amplification was performed from RNA transcripts. Researchers ran a first-round RT-PCR on the TCR CDR3 using the HTBI primer set. One entry per CDR3 protein results from TCRdb running MiXCR on the multiplex PCR reads. The data contain 600,000 to 700,000 distinct CDR3 sequences, approximately 42% of them seen just once; the ten biggest clones take up more than 7%. The sample taken for sequencing was peripheral blood or thyroid tissue (not recorded which). Receptors originate from an adult man with Graves' disease, either hyperthyroidism or ophthalmopathy (not recorded which).

This clonotype came up a few times. The J gene is TRBJ1-4, the V gene TRBV25-1; D remains ambiguous. CDR1 is MGHDK, CDR2 SYGVNS, per germline. The CDR3 has 9 amino acids. The CDR3, as DNA: TGTGCAACTAATGAAAAACTGTTTTTT. The encoded protein is CATNEKLFF.

This clonotype was seen a handful of times. This chain uses TRBV20-1 with TRBJ1-1, with a tentative D call TRBD1 (6 bases). CDR1 is DFQATT and CDR2 is SNEGSKA in the germline V gene (reference sequence). The ends were cut back, 6 bases at V and 2 bases at J, with 13 bases in the middle. The CDR3 spans 13 residues. The CDR3 sequence: CSAWDTSNTEAFF. The CDR3 nucleotides are TGCAGTGCCTGGGACACCTCAAACACTGAAGCTTTCTTT.

The chain employs TRBV7-2 and TRBJ2-1; D unresolved. The CDR3 is 12 residues long. Trimming cost V 2 bases and J 7 bases, with 6 bases left between them. CDR1 and CDR2 (germline): SGHTA, FQGNSA. The CDR3 region is CASSLYWNEQFF. The CDR3 DNA follows: TGTGCCAGCAGCTTATATTGGAATGAGCAGTTCTTC.

In its sample, this clonotype was seen a few times. In DNA form, the CDR3 reads TGTGCCAGCAGCCCCCGGGACCCAGACTCAGGGGAAAAACTGTTTTTT. This gives the protein CASSPRDPDSGEKLFF. The chain carries TRBV7-3 and TRBJ1-4; a possible D gene is TRBD1 (5 bases). CDR1 is SGHTA and CDR2 is FQGTGA in the germline V gene. Trimming pared 5 bases from V and 8 bases from J, leaving 21 bases between. The CDR3 contains 16 residues.

The V and J genes are TRBV20-1 and TRBJ1-1; D ambiguous. The germline V gene has CDR1 DFQATT and CDR2 SNEGSKA (reference sequence). The V gene lost 6 bases and the J gene lost 0 bases, with 20 bases spanning the gap. The CDR3 sequence is 16 residues long. CDR3 protein: CSALRPAVGLNTEAFF. CDR3 nucleotides: TGCAGTGCCCTACGGCCGGCAGTGGGTTTGAACACTGAAGCTTTCTTT.

V and J are TRBV2 and TRBJ2-2; TRBD2 matches at 11 bases. With 6 bases clipped from V and 5 bases from J, the junction kept 5 bases outside the gene matches. Per germline, CDR1 SNHLY and CDR2 FYNNEI. CDR3 length: 15 residues. The CDR3 spells CASRQLAGVTGELFF. The CDR3 region has the DNA TGTGCCAGCAGACAACTAGCGGGAGTGACCGGGGAGCTGTTTTTT.

The gene calls are TRBV7-9 and TRBJ1-6; 10 nucleotides line up with TRBD1. CDR3 size: 17 residues. CDR1 SEHNR and CDR2 FQNEAQ come from the germline V gene (reference sequence). Unmatched junction bases numbered 7, after V lost 1 base and J lost 7 bases. Here the CDR3 DNA reads TGTGCCAGCAGCTTAGGAAAGCCGGGACAGGGGAATTCACCCCTCCACTTT. Its protein product is CASSLGKPGQGNSPLHF.

This clonotype was counted ten times or more. This chain connects TRBV7-9 to TRBJ2-7; possible D gene TRBD1, 6 bases. The germline gives CDR1 SEHNR, CDR2 FQNEAQ (reference sequence). Deletions cut 4 bases from V and 2 bases from J, with 18 bases between. This CDR3 region has 16 residues. CDR3 residues: CASSSSGTSEAYEQYF. The CDR3 DNA sequence: TGTGCCAGCAGCTCCAGTGGGACAAGTGAAGCCTACGAGCAGTACTTC.

This chain joins TRBV25-1 and TRBJ1-1; 10 nucleotides match TRBD1. The CDR3 length is 14 residues. Germline lookup yields CDR1 MGHDK and CDR2 SYGVNS. V was pared by 4 bases and J by 3 bases, with 2 bases of the junction left unmatched. As DNA, the CDR3 is TGTGCCAGCAGTGGACAGGGGGCGTACACTGAAGCTTTCTTT. Amino acid sequence: CASSGQGAYTEAFF.

This sequence joins TRBV5-4 and TRBJ1-5, with 11 bases fitting TRBD1. Germline V CDR1 and CDR2: SGHNT, YYREEE (reference sequence). Unmatched junction bases numbered 7, after V lost 4 bases and J lost 7 bases. This CDR3 has 15 residues. CDR3 protein: CASSPGQGDGQPQHF. The DNA for the CDR3 is TGTGCCAGCAGCCCGGGACAGGGGGATGGACAGCCCCAGCATTTT.

For the CDR3, the DNA is TGTGCCACCAGCAGAGAGAGACGGGATGGGAAACTGTTTTTT. Its protein is CATSRERRDGKLFF. The chain employs TRBV15 and TRBJ1-4; the D is unclear. CDR3 size: 14 residues. Per germline, CDR1 LNHNV and CDR2 YYDKDF (reference sequence). Between the trimmed V and J ends, which lost 0 bases and 11 bases, there was a span of 13 bases.

This clonotype was observed a few times. The chain joins TRBV5-1 to TRBJ1-1; TRBD1 matches at 9 bases. The CDR3 extends over 15 amino acids. J gave up 1 base and V 3 bases, and 4 bases lay outside the gene matches. Germline-derived CDR1 and CDR2 are SGHRS and YFSETQ. DNA for the CDR3: TGCGCCAGCAGCTGGGGGACAGGGCGGAACACTGAAGCTTTCTTT. Amino acids: CASSWGTGRNTEAFF.

The chain is built from TRBV29-1 and TRBJ1-2, with D perhaps matching TRBD1 (5 bases). Germline-derived CDR1 and CDR2 are SQVTM and ANQGSEA. Trimming removed 0 bases at V and 2 bases at J, with 10 bases between. The CDR3 has 14 amino acids. CDR3 region: CSVEDRAGNYGYTF. CDR3 nucleotides: TGCAGCGTTGAAGATCGGGCAGGGAACTATGGCTACACCTTC.

This clonotype has a handful of counts. The rearrangement joins TRBV19 to TRBJ1-4; D unclear. The V and J ends lost 7 bases and 4 bases respectively, with 13 bases between them. Per germline, CDR1 LNHDA and CDR2 SQIVND (reference sequence). The CDR3 totals 14 residues. CDR3: CASMMGDNNEKLFF. Here the CDR3 DNA reads TGTGCCAGTATGATGGGTGATAATAATGAAAAACTGTTTTTT.

This chain connects TRBV7-3 to TRBJ1-3; no clear D gene. The CDR3 covers 14 residues. The V gene lost 8 bases and the J gene lost 5 bases, with 16 bases spanning the gap. The germline V gene has CDR1 SGHTA and CDR2 FQGTGA. The DNA for the CDR3 is TGTGCCAGCTGCCTTAGGGCGTCACGAAACACCATATATTTT. Translated, it gives CASCLRASRNTIYF.

The chain joins TRBV7-2 to TRBJ1-1, with D unresolved. The CDR3 has 14 amino acids. The V end was cut by 4 bases, the J end by 0 bases, with 9 bases between. CDR1 and CDR2 (germline): SGHTA, FQGNSA. In nucleotides, the CDR3 is TGTGCCAGCAGCTACGACCCAATGAACACTGAAGCTTTCTTT. Translation gives CASSYDPMNTEAFF.